This is a list of T cell receptor beta chains from one sample in a study of blood T cells in healthy people across ages. TCRdb re-derived calls from the 5' RACE reads in MiXCR, one entry per CDR3 protein. The sample carries hundreds of thousands of distinct CDR3 sequences, just over 55% recorded once. The material sequenced was blood. The receptors stem from a middle-aged man in good health. CDR3s include the opening cysteine and the closing phenylalanine or tryptophan. Fields, in order: J gene, V gene, clone size, D gene, CDR3 protein, CDR3 DNA. D genes are given only for firm matches. Clone size is given for some rows only: seen once, a few or many times, or a class if the clone is expanded.

j_call: TRBJ2-3
v_call: TRBV5-1
clone_size: -
d_call: TRBD1
cdr3_aa: CASSLVRQGGSDTQYF
cdr3_nt: TGCGCCAGCAGCTTGGTGAGACAGGGCGGCTCGGATACGCAGTATTTT

j_call: TRBJ2-1
v_call: TRBV20-1
clone_size: -
d_call: -
cdr3_aa: CSGEYNEQFF
cdr3_nt: TGCAGTGGGGAGTACAATGAGCAGTTCTTC

j_call: TRBJ2-5
v_call: TRBV7-7
clone_size: -
d_call: -
cdr3_aa: CASSSGLSDQETQYF
cdr3_nt: TGTGCCAGCAGCTCCGGACTCTCAGATCAAGAGACCCAGTACTTC

j_call: TRBJ1-5
v_call: TRBV7-2
clone_size: -
d_call: -
cdr3_aa: CASSLGPGYQPQHF
cdr3_nt: TGTGCCAGCAGCTTAGGCCCTGGCTACCAGCCCCAGCATTTT

j_call: TRBJ2-1
v_call: TRBV4-2
clone_size: -
d_call: TRBD2
cdr3_aa: CASSQVLAGGEQFF
cdr3_nt: TGTGCCAGCAGCCAAGTACTAGCGGGGGGTGAGCAGTTCTTC

j_call: TRBJ2-7
v_call: TRBV12-3/TRBV12-4
clone_size: -
d_call: -
cdr3_aa: CASSLVGQRYEQYF
cdr3_nt: TGTGCCAGCAGTTTAGTGGGACAAAGATACGAGCAGTACTTC

j_call: TRBJ2-7
v_call: TRBV12-3/TRBV12-4
clone_size: -
d_call: TRBD2
cdr3_aa: CASSPSGGAYNEQYF
cdr3_nt: TGTGCCAGCAGTCCTAGCGGGGGGGCTTACAATGAGCAGTACTTC

j_call: TRBJ2-5
v_call: TRBV12-3/TRBV12-4
clone_size: -
d_call: TRBD2
cdr3_aa: CASRERERSHEQYF
cdr3_nt: TGTGCCAGCAGGGAGCGGGAGCGGTCCCATGAGCAGTACTTC

j_call: TRBJ2-7
v_call: TRBV28
clone_size: few
d_call: -
cdr3_aa: CASSPPGSPSVRYF
cdr3_nt: TGTGCCAGCAGTCCGCCAGGGAGTCCAAGTGTCCGGTACTTC

j_call: TRBJ2-4
v_call: TRBV28
clone_size: -
d_call: TRBD1
cdr3_aa: CASSRTTGELAKNIQYF
cdr3_nt: TGTGCCAGCAGCCGAACGACAGGGGAACTAGCCAAAAACATTCAGTACTTC

j_call: TRBJ2-3
v_call: TRBV7-2
clone_size: -
d_call: -
cdr3_aa: CASSLTRGSDTQYF
cdr3_nt: TGTGCCAGCAGCCTGACGCGGGGCTCGGATACGCAGTATTTT

j_call: TRBJ1-4
v_call: TRBV4-1
clone_size: -
d_call: -
cdr3_aa: CASSQVQLNEKLFF
cdr3_nt: TGCGCCAGCAGCCAAGTTCAGTTAAATGAAAAACTGTTTTTT

j_call: TRBJ1-1
v_call: TRBV12-3/TRBV12-4
clone_size: few
d_call: TRBD1
cdr3_aa: CASHADREAFF
cdr3_nt: TGTGCCAGCCATGCCGACAGGGAGGCTTTCTTT

j_call: TRBJ2-1
v_call: TRBV20-1
clone_size: few
d_call: TRBD2
cdr3_aa: CSARLAGATSYNEQFF
cdr3_nt: TGCAGTGCGAGACTAGCGGGAGCGACCTCCTACAATGAGCAGTTCTTC

j_call: TRBJ1-2
v_call: TRBV7-9
clone_size: -
d_call: -
cdr3_aa: CASSNRDYGYTF
cdr3_nt: TGTGCCAGCAGCAACAGGGACTATGGCTACACCTTC

j_call: TRBJ2-1
v_call: TRBV20-1
clone_size: few
d_call: TRBD2
cdr3_aa: CSARGGTRDEEQFF
cdr3_nt: TGCAGTGCTAGAGGGGGGACTAGAGATGAGGAGCAGTTCTTC

j_call: TRBJ2-3
v_call: TRBV9
clone_size: few
d_call: -
cdr3_aa: CASSVLNVEADTQYF
cdr3_nt: TGTGCCAGCAGCGTCTTGAACGTCGAGGCAGATACGCAGTATTTT

j_call: TRBJ2-7
v_call: TRBV6-6
clone_size: few
d_call: -
cdr3_aa: CASSPPGPRGFYEQYF
cdr3_nt: TGTGCCAGCAGCCCCCCGGGCCCGAGGGGCTTCTACGAGCAGTACTTC

j_call: TRBJ2-5
v_call: TRBV4-3
clone_size: -
d_call: TRBD2
cdr3_aa: CASSLGTGLAEETQYF
cdr3_nt: TGCGCCAGCAGCCTGGGAACCGGACTAGCGGAAGAGACCCAGTACTTC

j_call: TRBJ2-7
v_call: TRBV5-1
clone_size: -
d_call: TRBD1
cdr3_aa: CASSLEGDRGLDEQYF
cdr3_nt: TGCGCCAGCAGCTTGGAGGGTGACAGGGGGCTGGACGAGCAGTACTTC

j_call: TRBJ2-7
v_call: TRBV24-1
clone_size: -
d_call: -
cdr3_aa: CATSNTSTNEQYF
cdr3_nt: TGTGCCACCAGTAATACTAGCACCAATGAGCAGTACTTC

j_call: TRBJ2-1
v_call: TRBV5-1
clone_size: -
d_call: TRBD2
cdr3_aa: CASSLTSGRAVEQFF
cdr3_nt: TGCGCCAGCAGCTTGACTAGCGGGAGGGCCGTTGAGCAGTTCTTC

j_call: TRBJ2-1
v_call: TRBV9
clone_size: -
d_call: TRBD2
cdr3_aa: CASRPTSGGFGEQFF
cdr3_nt: TGTGCCAGCAGACCGACTAGCGGGGGCTTTGGTGAGCAGTTCTTC

j_call: TRBJ2-1
v_call: TRBV27
clone_size: -
d_call: -
cdr3_aa: CATSTEYNEQFF
cdr3_nt: TGTGCCACCAGCACAGAATACAATGAGCAGTTCTTC

j_call: TRBJ1-1
v_call: TRBV18
clone_size: -
d_call: TRBD1
cdr3_aa: CASSPDRGGTEAFF
cdr3_nt: TGTGCCAGCTCACCTGACAGGGGAGGCACTGAAGCTTTCTTT

j_call: TRBJ2-3
v_call: TRBV5-1
clone_size: few
d_call: -
cdr3_aa: CASSLGGLTSTDTQYF
cdr3_nt: TGCGCCAGCAGCTTGGGGGGACTCACAAGCACAGATACGCAGTATTTT

j_call: TRBJ2-3
v_call: TRBV12-5
clone_size: once
d_call: TRBD2
cdr3_aa: CASGLLAGVGDTQYF
cdr3_nt: TGTGCTAGTGGCCTCCTAGCGGGAGTGGGAGATACGCAGTATTTT

j_call: TRBJ1-4
v_call: TRBV20-1
clone_size: -
d_call: -
cdr3_aa: CSARDWRDADEKLFF
cdr3_nt: TGCAGTGCTAGAGATTGGAGGGATGCGGACGAAAAACTGTTTTTT

j_call: TRBJ2-1
v_call: TRBV7-2
clone_size: few
d_call: TRBD1
cdr3_aa: CASRGQVTNNEQFF
cdr3_nt: TGTGCCAGCAGGGGACAGGTCACCAACAATGAGCAGTTCTTC

j_call: TRBJ2-6
v_call: TRBV28
clone_size: -
d_call: -
cdr3_aa: CASEMSGTNVLTF
cdr3_nt: TGTGCCAGCGAGATGTCTGGGACCAACGTCCTGACTTTC

j_call: TRBJ2-3
v_call: TRBV12-3/TRBV12-4
clone_size: -
d_call: -
cdr3_aa: CASSFPRAHAQYF
cdr3_nt: TGTGCCAGCAGTTTCCCCCGAGCTCATGCGCAGTATTTT

j_call: TRBJ2-1
v_call: TRBV29-1
clone_size: -
d_call: -
cdr3_aa: CSAENRVGETQFF
cdr3_nt: TGCAGCGCTGAAAACAGGGTAGGAGAGACCCAGTTCTTC

j_call: TRBJ1-1
v_call: TRBV29-1
clone_size: few
d_call: TRBD1
cdr3_aa: CSVETGERAFF
cdr3_nt: TGCAGCGTTGAAACAGGGGAACGAGCTTTCTTT

j_call: TRBJ2-5
v_call: TRBV2
clone_size: -
d_call: TRBD1
cdr3_aa: CASSYNPGQGRETQYF
cdr3_nt: TGTGCCAGCAGTTATAACCCGGGACAGGGAAGAGAGACCCAGTACTTC

j_call: TRBJ1-1
v_call: TRBV3-1
clone_size: -
d_call: -
cdr3_aa: CASSQDVGNTEAFF
cdr3_nt: TGTGCCAGCAGCCAAGATGTGGGGAACACTGAAGCTTTCTTT

j_call: TRBJ2-3
v_call: TRBV10-3
clone_size: few
d_call: -
cdr3_aa: CAISTMDISDTQYF
cdr3_nt: TGTGCCATCAGTACCATGGACATTTCAGATACGCAGTATTTT

j_call: TRBJ2-5
v_call: TRBV24-1
clone_size: -
d_call: -
cdr3_aa: CATSGPGPRARVEETQYF
cdr3_nt: TGTGCCACCAGTGGCCCCGGGCCGCGGGCCCGCGTAGAAGAGACCCAGTACTTC

j_call: TRBJ2-7
v_call: TRBV12-3/TRBV12-4
clone_size: -
d_call: -
cdr3_aa: CASSLGGASYGQYF
cdr3_nt: TGTGCCAGCAGTTTAGGAGGGGCGAGCTACGGGCAGTACTTC

j_call: TRBJ2-5
v_call: TRBV11-3
clone_size: few
d_call: -
cdr3_aa: CASTPLAQETQYF
cdr3_nt: TGTGCCAGCACCCCCTTGGCGCAAGAGACCCAGTACTTC

j_call: TRBJ2-3
v_call: TRBV25-1
clone_size: few
d_call: -
cdr3_aa: CASRTRGTQYF
cdr3_nt: TGTGCCAGCAGAACAAGGGGCACGCAGTATTTT

j_call: TRBJ2-5
v_call: TRBV5-4
clone_size: -
d_call: TRBD2
cdr3_aa: CASSPGTAGVRETQYF
cdr3_nt: TGTGCCAGCAGCCCCGGAACTGCGGGGGTTCGGGAGACCCAGTACTTC

j_call: TRBJ1-4
v_call: TRBV7-3
clone_size: -
d_call: -
cdr3_aa: CASSSGRGEKLFF
cdr3_nt: TGTGCCAGCAGCTCGGGTCGGGGCGAAAAACTGTTTTTT

j_call: TRBJ1-1
v_call: TRBV11-1
clone_size: -
d_call: -
cdr3_aa: CASRKDSGAEAFF
cdr3_nt: TGTGCCAGCAGAAAAGACAGTGGAGCTGAAGCTTTCTTT

j_call: TRBJ1-2
v_call: TRBV20-1
clone_size: few
d_call: -
cdr3_aa: CSAARDRSNYGYTF
cdr3_nt: TGCAGTGCCGCACGAGACAGGAGCAACTATGGCTACACCTTC

j_call: TRBJ2-7
v_call: TRBV7-3
clone_size: -
d_call: -
cdr3_aa: CAGDRQLSYEQYF
cdr3_nt: TGTGCCGGAGATAGACAGTTATCCTACGAGCAGTACTTC

j_call: TRBJ1-3
v_call: TRBV4-2
clone_size: -
d_call: -
cdr3_aa: CASSQDGRGTGNTIYF
cdr3_nt: TGTGCCAGCAGCCAAGATGGGAGGGGGACTGGAAACACCATATATTTT

j_call: TRBJ1-2
v_call: TRBV9
clone_size: -
d_call: TRBD1
cdr3_aa: CASSARDSDYYGYTF
cdr3_nt: TGTGCCAGCAGCGCCCGGGACAGCGATTACTATGGCTACACCTTC